The 31 T cell receptor beta chains listed next were all sequenced from one sample in a study of blood T cell repertoires in COVID-19 (dated by TCRdb to about 2020). The library came from the immunoSEQ multiplex PCR assay. TCRdb took over this immuneACCESS table, retaining in-frame rearrangements with V and J assigned. Such tables are incomplete; in checked studies, under half of the missing clones stem from an unresolved V gene, and the remainder is unexplained. The sample has about 250,000 clones on record, about 82% of them singletons. The ten largest clones add up to 5% to 6.5% of the sample. Sample: peripheral blood. The source of these receptors is a man aged 45-65 years with active or convalescent COVID-19.

The V call is TRBV7-9, the J call TRBJ2-1; 9 bases fit TRBD2. The V and J ends lost 5 bases and 5 bases, in that order; junction bases with no gene match: 7. This CDR3 contains 15 residues. CDR1 and CDR2 from the germline V gene are SEHNR and FQNEAQ (reference sequence). CDR3 region: CASSLRLAEDNEQFF. The CDR3 region has the DNA TGTGCCAGCAGCCTACGACTAGCGGAAGACAATGAGCAGTTCTTC. Full variable domain (missing parts from reference TRBV7-9 and TRBJ2-1): DTGVSQNPRHKITKRGQNVTFRCDPISEHNRLYWYRQTLGQGPEFLTYFQNEAQLEKSRLLSDRFSAERPKGSFSTLEIQRTEQGDSAMYLCASSLRLAEDNEQFFGPGTRLTVL.

This chain connects TRBV23-1 to TRBJ1-2; 7 nucleotides agree with TRBD1. TRBV23-1 is noted as an ORF with a role that remains uncertain. This CDR3 has 19 residues. V lost 0 bases and J lost 2; bases outside the gene matches: 15. Here the CDR3 reads CASSQSGRSAGGKNYGYTF. CDR3 bases: TGCGCCAGCAGTCAATCGGGACGGTCGGCAGGGGGGAAAAACTATGGCTACACCTTC.

The count of this clone is one. The chain joins TRBV6-2 or TRBV6-3 to TRBJ2-2; D gene ambiguous. Germline V CDR1 and CDR2: MNHEY, SVGEGT. The CDR3 loop spans 14 amino acids. The V end was cut by 0 bases, the J end by 3 bases, with 5 bases between. The CDR3 here is CASSYSRDTGELFF. Written as DNA, the CDR3 is TGTGCCAGCAGTTACTCGCGAGACACCGGGGAGCTGTTTTTT.

This clone was observed a single time. The sample has other DNA sequences that encode this CDR3 too. The V call is TRBV9, the J call TRBJ2-3, with 8 bases fitting TRBD2. This CDR3 is 14 amino acids long. V trimming: 2 bases; J trimming: 3 bases; junction bases outside the gene matches: 2. The germline CDR1 and CDR2 sequences are SGDLS and YYNGEE. CDR3 bases: TGTGCCAGCAGCGTCTCGGGAGGGACAGATACGCAGTATTTT. Its translation is CASSVSGGTDTQYF.

Notes on this clone: The junction and the germline gene differ at one end; a read error may be behind it. The rearrangement joins TRBV18 to TRBJ2-7; 7 bases fit TRBD2. This CDR3 has 11 residues. Germline V gene sequence: CDR1 KGHSH, CDR2 LQKENI. The CDR3 here is CASSAGGSWGF. The CDR3 DNA follows: TGTGCCAGCTCAGCGGGCGGGAGTTGGGGTTTC. The full variable domain, with the rest looked up from reference TRBV18 and TRBJ2-7, is NAGVMQNPRHLVRRRGQEARLRCSPMKGHSHVYWYRQLPEEGLKFMVYLQKENIIDESGMPKERFSAEFPKEGPSILRIQQVVRGDSAAYFCASSAGGSWGFGPGTRLTVT.

The chain has TRBV7-5 and TRBJ2-7; the D call in the table, TRBD2, was not verified against the DNA. TRBV7-5 is given as a pseudogene. The CDR3 consists of 15 residues. The CDR3, as DNA: TGTGTCAGAAGCTTATCTAGCCCAAGCTCCTACGAGCAGTACTTC. Protein product: CVRSLSSPSSYEQYF.

The chain links TRBV7-9 to TRBJ1-2; D is uncertain. This CDR3 comprises 15 residues. Trimming left V 3 bases short and J 7 bases short, with 18 bases between. Germline assignment: CDR1 SEHNR and CDR2 FQNEAQ (reference sequence). CDR3 region: CASSFGVLPSGGYTF. Written as DNA, the CDR3 is TGTGCCAGCAGCTTCGGGGTCCTCCCCTCTGGTGGCTACACCTTC. Together with reference TRBV7-9 and TRBJ1-2, the CDR3 gives the full variable domain: DTGVSQNPRHKITKRGQNVTFRCDPISEHNRLYWYRQTLGQGPEFLTYFQNEAQLEKSRLLSDRFSAERPKGSFSTLEIQRTEQGDSAMYLCASSFGVLPSGGYTFGSGTRLTVV.

This clone was recorded only once. The J gene is TRBJ2-5, the V gene TRBV5-1, with D possibly being TRBD2 (5 bases). Germline V gene sequence: CDR1 SGHRS, CDR2 YFSETQ. Trimming cost V 2 bases and J 6 bases, with 11 bases left between them. The CDR3 runs 13 residues. DNA for the CDR3: TGCGCCAGCAGCTTTGTCCGAGGGAAGACCCAGTACTTC. Translation: CASSFVRGKTQYF. Full variable domain (remainder filled in from reference TRBV5-1 and TRBJ2-5): KAGVTQTPRYLIKTRGQQVTLSCSPISGHRSVSWYQQTPGQGLQFLFEYFSETQRNKGNFPGRFSGRQFSNSRSEMNVSTLELGDSALYLCASSFVRGKTQYFGPGTRLLVL.

The chain joins TRBV5-5 to TRBJ1-5; possibly TRBD1 for D (6 bases). This CDR3 comprises 12 residues. V was trimmed by 3 bases and J by 5 bases, leaving 6 bases between them. Per the germline V gene, CDR1 is SGHKS and CDR2 is YYEKEE (reference sequence). CDR3 sequence reads: CASSSGDQPQHF. CDR3 coding DNA: TGTGCCAGCAGCTCAGGGGATCAGCCCCAGCATTTT. Based on the CDR3 plus reference TRBV5-5 and TRBJ1-5, the full variable domain is DAGVTQSPTHLIKTRGQQVTLRCSPISGHKSVSWYQQVLGQGPQFIFQYYEKEERGRGNFPDRFSARQFPNYSSELNVNALLLGDSALYLCASSSGDQPQHFGDGTRLSIL.

The chain joins TRBV30 to TRBJ2-3, with D possibly TRBD1 on 5 matching bases. Germline V gene lookup returns CDR1 GTSNPN and CDR2 SVGIG (reference sequence). The CDR3 is 14 amino acids. Between the trimmed V and J ends, which lost 0 bases and 6 bases, there was a span of 13 bases. CDR3 residues: CAWSVQALEDTQYF. The CDR3 coding sequence is TGTGCCTGGAGTGTACAGGCGCTAGAGGATACGCAGTATTTT.

The chain links TRBV3-1 (or the pseudogene TRBV3-2) to TRBJ2-1; 9 bases line up with TRBD2. Germline lookup yields CDR1 LGHDT and CDR2 YNNKEL (reference sequence). This CDR3 region has 15 residues. The ends lost 3 bases at V and 4 bases at J; junction bases unmatched: 4. The CDR3 reads CASSHPGLAYNEQFF. In nucleotides, the CDR3 is TGTGCCAGCAGCCACCCGGGACTAGCATACAATGAGCAGTTCTTC.

The chain has TRBV5-4 and TRBJ2-1; D perhaps matches TRBD2 (5 bases). V lost 7 bases to trimming and J lost 4 bases, with 24 bases between them. From germline, CDR1 is SGHNT and CDR2 YYREEE (reference sequence). This CDR3 has 17 residues. This CDR3 reads CASSQSRPRAGYNEQFF. DNA for the CDR3: TGTGCCAGCTCCCAGAGTCGTCCGAGGGCCGGTTACAATGAGCAGTTCTTC.

The J gene is TRBJ2-7, the V gene TRBV5-1, with D possibly matching TRBD2 (5 bases). The CDR3 spans 10 residues. From germline, CDR1 is SGHRS and CDR2 YFSETQ. DNA for the CDR3: TGCGCTCCGATCGGAGGCGAGCAGTACTTC. This encodes CAPIGGEQYF.

Notes on this clone: The germline gene is not matched at one end of the junction; a read error may be the cause. This sequence joins TRBV9 and TRBJ2-7; D could derive from TRBD1 or TRBD2 (7 bases each). CDR1 and CDR2 (germline): SGDLS, YYNGEE. The CDR3 extends over 14 amino acids. In nucleotides, the CDR3 is TGTGCCGGCAGCGTAGGGGGCGGGAGTGACGAGCAGTACTTC. Its protein product is CAGSVGGGSDEQYF.

The chain joins TRBV7-9 to TRBJ1-1; D is undetermined. This CDR3 contains 14 residues. V lost 5 bases and J 3 bases, leaving 13 bases between the germline ends. Germline V gives CDR1 SEHNR, CDR2 FQNEAQ (reference sequence). DNA of the CDR3: TGTGCCAGCAGCCTAGTTGGAGAGGACACTGAAGCTTTCTTT. It encodes CASSLVGEDTEAFF.

V gene TRBV5-4 combines with J gene TRBJ2-3; 8 bases agree with TRBD2. The germline V gene encodes CDR1 SGHNT and CDR2 YYREEE (reference sequence). This CDR3 is 15 amino acids long. J lost 2 bases, V lost 3 bases, and 5 bases had no gene match. In DNA form, the CDR3 reads TGTGCCAGCAGCTCATATAGCGGGGTCACAGATACGCAGTATTTT. Amino acids: CASSSYSGVTDTQYF.

This clone was detected many times. V usage is TRBV15 and J usage is TRBJ2-1, with 7 nucleotides matching TRBD1. Trimming cost V 0 bases and J 8 bases; bases outside gene matches: 4. CDR3 length: 14 residues. Per germline, CDR1 LNHNV and CDR2 YYDKDF (reference sequence). The CDR3 coding sequence is TGTGCCACCAGCAGAGATACGAGGGGGCATGAGCAGTTCTTC. This codes for CATSRDTRGHEQFF.

The chain recombines TRBV21-1 with TRBJ1-5. TRBV21-1 is a pseudogene locus. There are 16 residues in the CDR3. CDR3 DNA: TGTGCCAGCAGCAAAGACGACGGGAGTAGCAATCAGCCCCAGCATTTT. It codes for CASSKDDGSSNQPQHF.

This clone was seen many times. The chain employs TRBV2 and TRBJ1-5, with 11 bases aligning to TRBD1. This CDR3 has 15 residues. The germline CDR1 and CDR2 sequences are SNHLY and FYNNEI. With 3 bases clipped from V and 5 bases from J, the junction kept 3 bases outside the gene matches. CDR3 amino acids: CASSDQGQGDQPQHF. CDR3 nucleotides: TGTGCCAGCAGTGATCAGGGACAGGGGGATCAGCCCCAGCATTTT.

V is TRBV5-1 and J is TRBJ1-1, with D possibly being TRBD1 (5 bases). This CDR3 is 14 amino acids long. Germline-derived CDR1 and CDR2 are SGHRS and YFSETQ. Trimming left V 5 bases short and J 1 base short, with 12 bases between. DNA of the CDR3: TGCGCCAGCAGACAAGACAGCCCGAACACTGAAGCTTTCTTT. Translation gives CASRQDSPNTEAFF. The full variable domain, rest sourced from reference TRBV5-1 and TRBJ1-1, is KAGVTQTPRYLIKTRGQQVTLSCSPISGHRSVSWYQQTPGQGLQFLFEYFSETQRNKGNFPGRFSGRQFSNSRSEMNVSTLELGDSALYLCASRQDSPNTEAFFGQGTRLTVV.

V is TRBV28 and J is TRBJ2-4; 7 bases line up with TRBD1. Germline loops: CDR1 MDHEN, CDR2 SYDVKM. The ends lost 3 bases at V and 4 bases at J; junction bases unmatched: 6. CDR3 size: 15 residues. The CDR3 here is CASSLFRGQKNIQYF. The CDR3 nucleotides read TGTGCCAGCAGTTTGTTTAGGGGACAGAAAAACATTCAGTACTTC.

In this sample, this clone turned up many times. The genes are TRBV19 and TRBJ1-5, with D uncertain. CDR1 and CDR2 from the germline V gene are LNHDA and SQIVND (reference sequence). Trimming left V 6 bases short and J 0 bases short, with 12 bases between. This CDR3 spans 15 amino acids. In nucleotides, the CDR3 is TGTGCCAGTAGGCTGACTGCAAATAGCAATCAGCCCCAGCATTTT. The encoded protein is CASRLTANSNQPQHF.

This chain uses TRBV7-7 with TRBJ1-5, with D possibly TRBD1 on 5 matching bases. This CDR3 is built from 18 residues. CDR1 SSHAT and CDR2 FNYEAQ come from the germline V gene (reference sequence). Trimming removed 7 bases from V and 2 bases from J, with 24 bases in between. As DNA, the CDR3 is TGTGCCAGCAATAGAGAGGAAAAGGCCAGGGTTGGCAATCAGCCCCAGCATTTT. This sequence encodes CASNREEKARVGNQPQHF.

This sequence joins TRBV5-1 and TRBJ1-1, with a tentative D call TRBD1 (5 bases). Germline V gene data show CDR1 as SGHRS and CDR2 as YFSETQ. This CDR3 region has 15 residues. The V end lost 5 bases, the J end lost 0 bases, and 14 bases lay between the germline ends. The DNA for the CDR3 is TGCGCCAGCAGGTGGGGAACAGGAATGAACACTGAAGCTTTCTTT. This sequence encodes CASRWGTGMNTEAFF.

The chain combines TRBV19 with TRBJ1-3, with D possibly TRBD1 on 6 matching bases. This CDR3 region has 14 residues. V lost 7 bases, J lost 0 bases, and 10 bases lay in between. Per the germline V gene, CDR1 is LNHDA and CDR2 is SQIVND (reference sequence). The CDR3 loop reads CASIGQHSGNTIYF. The CDR3 coding sequence is TGTGCCAGTATTGGACAGCACTCTGGAAACACCATATATTTT.

This rearrangement joins TRBV6-5 to TRBJ2-1; D remains ambiguous. CDR1 MNHEY and CDR2 SVGAGI come from the germline V gene. The ends were cut back, 7 bases at V and 3 bases at J, with 16 bases in the middle. The CDR3 runs 15 residues. CDR3 in amino acids: CASKALGSGYNEQFF. CDR3 nucleotides: TGTGCCAGCAAAGCATTGGGTTCGGGCTACAATGAGCAGTTCTTC.

The chain links TRBV7-2 to TRBJ2-3, with 7 bases lining up with TRBD2. Germline-derived CDR1 and CDR2 are SGHTA and FQGNSA. This CDR3 has 17 amino acids. V shed 5 bases, J shed 6 bases, and the junction held 17 bases outside the gene matches. The CDR3 region is CASSPAAGVGESDTQYF. CDR3 DNA: TGTGCCAGCAGCCCCGCGGCGGGGGTCGGCGAATCTGATACGCAGTATTTT.

This clone has only a few counts. The genes are TRBV28 and TRBJ2-3; D is unresolved. Germline V gene sequence: CDR1 MDHEN, CDR2 SYDVKM. The CDR3 runs 14 residues. The V and J ends lost 3 bases and 1 base respectively, with 8 bases between them. The CDR3 is CASSLAGGTDTQYF. The CDR3 DNA reads TGTGCCAGCAGTTTGGCAGGCGGCACAGATACGCAGTATTTT.

The sample holds a few counts of this clone. V usage is TRBV12-5 and J usage is TRBJ2-3; 7 nucleotides agree with TRBD1. CDR3 length: 16 residues. The J segment lost 2 bases and the V segment lost 3 bases, leaving 8 bases of the junction unmatched. The germline V gene encodes CDR1 LGHNT and CDR2 FRNRAP. The CDR3 DNA reads as TGTGCTAGTGGTTTAGGATTACAGGGGTCCACAGATACGCAGTATTTT. This codes for CASGLGLQGSTDTQYF.

This sequence joins TRBV19 and TRBJ2-3; 12 bases line up with TRBD2. CDR3 length: 16 residues. V shed 4 bases and J 6 bases; nucleotides not matched to a gene: 8. Germline V gene sequence: CDR1 LNHDA, CDR2 SQIVND (reference sequence). CDR3 loop: CASSSGLAGMSDTQYF. CDR3 DNA sequence: TGTGCCAGTAGTAGTGGACTAGCGGGAATGTCGGATACGCAGTATTTT.

The chain has TRBV28 and TRBJ1-1, with D unresolved. Germline V gives CDR1 MDHEN, CDR2 SYDVKM. V was cut by 3 bases and J by 4 bases, with 9 bases left in between. There are 13 residues in the CDR3. CDR3 protein: CASSFRRSTEAFF. CDR3 nucleotides: TGTGCCAGCAGTTTTAGGAGGAGCACTGAAGCTTTCTTT.